The entry below describes one TCR beta chain. J was trimmed by 7 bases and V by 5 bases; bases with no gene match: 17. CDR3 size: 17 residues. Looked up from germline, CDR1 is LGHDT and CDR2 is YNNKEL (reference sequence). The data were taken from a study of T cell responses to AZD1222 COVID-19 vaccine. The assay was immunoSEQ multiplex PCR, and TCRdb's table has in-frame clones only and misses some. The data show 100,000 to 150,000 clones, around nine tenths seen once. The sequencing here drew on peripheral blood, taken on day 0 of AZD1222 vaccination. The receptor was derived from an adult in good health. The V gene is TRBV3-1 (or the pseudogene TRBV3-2), the J gene TRBJ1-2, with 9 nucleotides matching TRBD1. The CDR3 region is CASSSPFAPGQGSGYTF. As DNA, the CDR3 is TGTGCCAGCAGCTCACCCTTCGCTCCGGGACAGGGATCTGGCTACACCTTC.